The present TCR beta chain was sequenced within a study of naive and memory T cell subsets. Whole-study findings and limits: From naive to CM, EM and EMRA, diversity decreased and Gini increased.

Germline CDR1 reads SGHRS; CDR2 reads YFSETQ. The CDR3 loop spans 16 amino acids. With 0 bases removed from V and 3 bases from J, the gap between germline ends came to 15 bases. This clonotype has a handful of counts. Its antigen is currently unknown. Two oligonucleotides, mixed equimolar, formed the beta constant-region primer covering TRBC1 and TRBC2. The ligated cDNA underwent four PCR rounds using SP2 and nested alpha and beta constant-region primers. TCRdb fed the UMI-ligation and nested PCR reads into MiXCR, producing one record per CDR3 protein. The sample consists of 95,000 to 150,000 distinct CDR3 sequences, around a third of them appearing once. Cells stained for CD3, CD4, CD8, CD45RA, CD27 and viability were sorted into four CD45RA/CD27 subsets.

The genes are TRBV5-1 and TRBJ1-1; D uncertain. Input material: central memory CD4+ T cells from blood. This clonotype was sampled from a human donor in good health. This chain's CDR3 is CASSLGSGGRDTEAFF. The CDR3 region has the DNA TGCGCCAGCAGCTTGGGGTCAGGTGGTCGGGACACTGAAGCTTTCTTT.